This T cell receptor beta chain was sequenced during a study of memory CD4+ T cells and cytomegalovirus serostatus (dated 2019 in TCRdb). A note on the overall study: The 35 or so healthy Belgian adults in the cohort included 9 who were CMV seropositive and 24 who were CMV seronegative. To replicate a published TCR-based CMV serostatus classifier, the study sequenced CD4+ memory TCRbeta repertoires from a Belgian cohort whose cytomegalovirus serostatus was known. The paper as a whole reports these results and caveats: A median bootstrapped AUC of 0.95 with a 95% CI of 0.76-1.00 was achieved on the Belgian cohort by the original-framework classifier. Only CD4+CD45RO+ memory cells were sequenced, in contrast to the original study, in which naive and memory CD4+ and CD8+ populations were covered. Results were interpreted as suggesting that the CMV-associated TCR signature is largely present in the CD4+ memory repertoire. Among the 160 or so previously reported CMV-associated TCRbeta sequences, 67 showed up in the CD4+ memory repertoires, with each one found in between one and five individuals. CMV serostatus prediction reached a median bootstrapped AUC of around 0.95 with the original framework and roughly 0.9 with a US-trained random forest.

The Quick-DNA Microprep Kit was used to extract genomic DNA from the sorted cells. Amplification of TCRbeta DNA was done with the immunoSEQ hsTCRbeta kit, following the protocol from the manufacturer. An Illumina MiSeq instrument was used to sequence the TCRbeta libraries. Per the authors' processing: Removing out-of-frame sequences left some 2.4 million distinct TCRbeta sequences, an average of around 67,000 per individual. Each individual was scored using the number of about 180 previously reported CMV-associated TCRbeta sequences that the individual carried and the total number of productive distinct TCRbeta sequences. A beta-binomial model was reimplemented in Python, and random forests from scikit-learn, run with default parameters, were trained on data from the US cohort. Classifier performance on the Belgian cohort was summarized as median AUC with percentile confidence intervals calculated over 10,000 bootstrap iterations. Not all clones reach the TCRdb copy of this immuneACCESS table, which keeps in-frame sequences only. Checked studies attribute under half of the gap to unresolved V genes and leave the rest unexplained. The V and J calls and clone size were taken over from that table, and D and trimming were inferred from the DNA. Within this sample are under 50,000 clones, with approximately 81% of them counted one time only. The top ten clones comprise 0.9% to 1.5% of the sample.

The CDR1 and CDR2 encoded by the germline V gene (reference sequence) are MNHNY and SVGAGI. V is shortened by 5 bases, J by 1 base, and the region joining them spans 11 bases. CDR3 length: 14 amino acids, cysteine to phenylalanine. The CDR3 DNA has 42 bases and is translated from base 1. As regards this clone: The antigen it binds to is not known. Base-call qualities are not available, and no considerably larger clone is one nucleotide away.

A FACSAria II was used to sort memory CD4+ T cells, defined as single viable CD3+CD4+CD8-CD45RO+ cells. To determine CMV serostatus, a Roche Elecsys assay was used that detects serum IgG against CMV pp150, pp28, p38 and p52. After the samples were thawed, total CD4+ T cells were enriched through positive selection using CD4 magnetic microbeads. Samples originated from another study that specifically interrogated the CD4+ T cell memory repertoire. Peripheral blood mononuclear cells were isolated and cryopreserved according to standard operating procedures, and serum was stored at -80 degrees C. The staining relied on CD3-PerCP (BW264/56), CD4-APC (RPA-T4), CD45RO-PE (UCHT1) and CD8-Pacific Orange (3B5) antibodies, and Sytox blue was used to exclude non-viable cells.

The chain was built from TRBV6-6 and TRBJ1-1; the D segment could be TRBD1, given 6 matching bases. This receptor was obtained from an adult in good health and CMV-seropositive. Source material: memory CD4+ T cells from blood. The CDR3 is CASSISGENTEAFF. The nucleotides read TGTGCCAGCAGTATATCAGGGGAGAACACTGAAGCTTTCTTT.